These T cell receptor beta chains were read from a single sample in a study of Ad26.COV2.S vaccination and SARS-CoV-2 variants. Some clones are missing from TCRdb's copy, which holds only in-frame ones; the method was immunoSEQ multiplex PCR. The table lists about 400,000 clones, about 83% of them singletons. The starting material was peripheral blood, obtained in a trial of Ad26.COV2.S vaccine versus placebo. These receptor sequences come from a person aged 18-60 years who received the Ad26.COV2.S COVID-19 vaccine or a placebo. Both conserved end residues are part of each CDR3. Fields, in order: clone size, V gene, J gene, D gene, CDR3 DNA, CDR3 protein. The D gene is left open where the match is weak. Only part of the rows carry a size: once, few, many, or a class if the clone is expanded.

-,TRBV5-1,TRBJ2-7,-,TGCGCCAGCAGCTCCGGCCCAGGATCCTACGAGCAGTACTTC,CASSSGPGSYEQYF
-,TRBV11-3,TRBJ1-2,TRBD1,TGTGCCAGCAGCGCGGGGACAGGGTTATATGGCTACACCTTC,CASSAGTGLYGYTF
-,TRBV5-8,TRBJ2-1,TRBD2,TGTGCCAGCACCCTGACTAGCGGGGCGGTAATATACAATGAGCAGTTCTTC,CASTLTSGAVIYNEQFF
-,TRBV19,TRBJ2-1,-,TGTGCCAGTAGTGCCCGACAAAACAATGAGCAGTTCTTC,CASSARQNNEQFF
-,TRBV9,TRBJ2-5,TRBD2,TGTGCCAGCAGCGTAGGACCGACTAGCGGCCAAGAGACCCAGTACTTC,CASSVGPTSGQETQYF
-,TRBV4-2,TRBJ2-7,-,TGTGCCAGCAGCCTAGAAGGGGGGAGTTCCTACGAGCAGTACTTC,CASSLEGGSSYEQYF
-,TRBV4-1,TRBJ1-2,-,TGCGCCAGCAGCCAACAGGTTCTGATCTATGGCTACACCTTC,CASSQQVLIYGYTF
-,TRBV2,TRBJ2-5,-,TGCGCTCAAGAGGGCAGGGAGGACCAAGAGACCCAGTACTTC,CAQEGREDQETQYF
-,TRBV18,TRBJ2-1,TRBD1,TGTGCCAGCTCACACCGGACAGGGGGCTCGAGTGATGAGCAGTTCTTC,CASSHRTGGSSDEQFF
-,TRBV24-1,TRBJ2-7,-,TGTGCCACCAGTGCCCTGGACAGCTACGAGCAGTACTTC,CATSALDSYEQYF
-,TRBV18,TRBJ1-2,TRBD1,TGTGCCAGCTCACCCGGGACAGGGAAAATTAACTATGGCTACACCTTC,CASSPGTGKINYGYTF
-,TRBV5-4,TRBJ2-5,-,TGTGCCAGCAGCTTAGGTAGGAAAGAGACCCAGTACTTC,CASSLGRKETQYF
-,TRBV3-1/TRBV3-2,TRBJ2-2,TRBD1,TGTGCCAGCAGCCAAAGGACAGGGAATACCGGGGAGCTGTTTTTT,CASSQRTGNTGELFF
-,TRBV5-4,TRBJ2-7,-,TGTGCCAGCAGCTCACAGGGACTACCCTTGTCCTACGAGCAGTACTTC,CASSSQGLPLSYEQYF
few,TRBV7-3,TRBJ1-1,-,TGTGCCAGCAGCTCCCTAGGGGACACTGAAGCTTTCTTT,CASSSLGDTEAFF
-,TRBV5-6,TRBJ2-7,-,TGTGCCAGCAGCTTAGTGGGTACTGACAACTCCTACGAGCAGTACTTC,CASSLVGTDNSYEQYF
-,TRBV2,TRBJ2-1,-,TGTGCCAGCAGTGAAAACAACCTCAGCTCCTACAATGAGCAGTTCTTC,CASSENNLSSYNEQFF
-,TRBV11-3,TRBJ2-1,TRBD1,TGTGCCAGCAGGCTAAGGGACAGTACCTACAATGAGCAGTTCTTC,CASRLRDSTYNEQFF
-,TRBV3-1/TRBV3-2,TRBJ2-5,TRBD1,TGTGCCAGCAGCACCACCTCGACAGGGGGAGAGACCCAGTACTTC,CASSTTSTGGETQYF
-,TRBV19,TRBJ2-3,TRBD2,TGTGCCAGTAGTTCTAGCGGACTAAGCACAGATACGCAGTATTTT,CASSSSGLSTDTQYF
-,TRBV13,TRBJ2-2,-,TGTGCCAGCAGCTGGGACGGAACCGGGGAGCTGTTTTTT,CASSWDGTGELFF
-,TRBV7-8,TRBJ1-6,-,TGTGCCAGCAGCTATGCAGGGAGTTCACCCCTCCACTTT,CASSYAGSSPLHF
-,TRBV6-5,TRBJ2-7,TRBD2,TGTGCCAGCACGAGGACTAGCGGGACCTACGAGCAGTACTTC,CASTRTSGTYEQYF
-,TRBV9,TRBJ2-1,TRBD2,TGTGCCAGCAGCGTAGACGGGGGGTGGACCTACAATGAGCAGTTCTTC,CASSVDGGWTYNEQFF